Shown below are 11 T cell receptor beta chains from a single sample sequenced in a study of blood T cell repertoires in COVID-19 (dated by TCRdb to about 2020). The library was produced with the immunoSEQ multiplex PCR assay. TCRdb obtained this table from immuneACCESS and retained in-frame rearrangements with V and J assigned. These tables miss some clones; where compared with another copy, unresolved V genes account for less than half of the shortfall, and the remainder is unexplained. The sample has roughly 230,000 clones on record, approximately 80% of them singletons. 7.4% of the sample rests with the top ten. The sequenced sample consisted of peripheral blood. The receptors originated from a woman in her fifties or sixties with acute or convalescent COVID-19.

The chain has TRBV27 and TRBJ1-1; TRBD1 is a possible D gene (6 bases). Germline V lookup: CDR1 MNHEY, CDR2 SMNVEV (reference sequence). The length of the CDR3 is 18 residues. Trimming cost V 2 bases and J 1 base, with 20 bases left between them. The CDR3 sequence: CASSLTQTGRGSNTEAFF. The CDR3 DNA reads as TGTGCCAGCAGTTTAACCCAAACAGGGAGAGGGTCGAACACTGAAGCTTTCTTT.

This chain links TRBV10-3 with TRBJ1-6, with D hard to call. The germline V and J ends were trimmed by 3 bases and 6 bases, with 6 bases remaining between them. The germline CDR1 and CDR2 sequences are ENHRY and SYGVKD. The CDR3 has 13 residues. The CDR3 coding sequence is TGTGCCATCAGTGACCTAATTAATTCACCCCTCCACTTT. This sequence encodes CAISDLINSPLHF.

The chain joins TRBV29-1 to TRBJ2-1, with 8 bases matching TRBD2. The CDR3 has 13 residues. V lost 6 bases and J lost 7; bases outside the gene matches: 8. Germline assignment: CDR1 SQVTM and CDR2 ANQGSEA. CDR3 nucleotides: TGCAGCGTCGGGGGGGTGGCGGGGAATGAGCAGTTCTTC. Its translation is CSVGGVAGNEQFF.

The chain combines TRBV19 with TRBJ2-2, with D possibly TRBD2 on 5 matching bases. V lost 1 base and J lost 7, with 13 bases in between. The CDR3 totals 15 residues. CDR1 LNHDA and CDR2 SQIVND come from the germline V gene (reference sequence). CDR3: CASSIGRWTYGELFF. The CDR3 nucleotides read TGTGCCAGTAGTATAGGCCGCTGGACTTACGGGGAGCTGTTTTTT. The whole variable domain, filled in from reference TRBV19 and TRBJ2-2, reads DGGITQSPKYLFRKEGQNVTLSCEQNLNHDAMYWYRQDPGQGLRLIYYSQIVNDFQKGDIAEGYSVSREKKESFPLTVTSAQKNPTAFYLCASSIGRWTYGELFFGEGSRLTVL.

The CDR3 sequence: CATTAGRRDFNEQFF. Here the CDR3 DNA reads TGTGCCACCACCGCGGGGCGGAGAGACTTTAATGAGCAGTTCTTC. V is TRBV24-1 and J is TRBJ2-1; D might be TRBD2 (6 bases). Germline loops: CDR1 KGHDR, CDR2 SFDVKD. The CDR3 spans 15 residues. V was clipped by 8 bases and J by 7 bases, with 20 bases between them.

The rearrangement uses TRBV20-1 and TRBJ2-5; D unclear. The CDR3 loop spans 11 amino acids. Germline V lookup: CDR1 DFQATT, CDR2 SNEGSKA (reference sequence). Trimming removed 6 bases from V and 3 bases from J, with 8 bases in between. CDR3 sequence reads: CSAAREETQYF. CDR3 DNA: TGCAGTGCCGCACGGGAAGAGACCCAGTACTTC.

The V gene is TRBV18, the J gene TRBJ1-4, with TRBD1 matching 10 bases. Germline V gene sequence: CDR1 KGHSH, CDR2 LQKENI. CDR3 length equals 16 residues. V was pared by 2 bases and J by 5 bases, with 5 bases of the junction left unmatched. The chain's CDR3 is CASSPAKGQGNEKLFF. The CDR3 DNA reads TGTGCCAGCTCACCAGCAAAGGGACAGGGGAATGAAAAACTGTTTTTT. Complete variable domain (other parts from reference TRBV18 and TRBJ1-4): NAGVMQNPRHLVRRRGQEARLRCSPMKGHSHVYWYRQLPEEGLKFMVYLQKENIIDESGMPKERFSAEFPKEGPSILRIQQVVRGDSAAYFCASSPAKGQGNEKLFFGSGTQLSVL.

The CDR3 sequence: CAIQRGFYEQYF. The CDR3 nucleotides read TGTGCCATCCAGCGGGGTTTCTACGAGCAGTACTTC. The V call is TRBV6-4, the J call TRBJ2-7, with 7 positions matching TRBD2. Losses at the gene ends were 10 bases for V and 3 bases for J; bases not matched to a gene: 6. CDR1 MRHNA and CDR2 SNTAGT come from the germline V gene. This CDR3 is 12 amino acids long.

This chain uses TRBV5-4 with TRBJ2-1, with no clear D. The length of the CDR3 is 13 residues. Trimming left V 4 bases short and J 6 bases short, with 11 bases between. The germline gives CDR1 SGHNT, CDR2 YYREEE (reference sequence). The CDR3 DNA sequence: TGTGCCAGCAGCCCGAGTGTCGGCAATGAGCAGTTCTTC. Translating gives CASSPSVGNEQFF. Using reference TRBV5-4 and TRBJ2-1 for the parts outside the CDR3, the full variable domain is ETGVTQSPTHLIKTRGQQVTLRCSSQSGHNTVSWYQQALGQGPQFIFQYYREEENGRGNFPPRFSGLQFPNYSSELNVNALELDDSALYLCASSPSVGNEQFFGPGTRLTVL.

V and J are TRBV28 and TRBJ1-2, with a weak D call TRBD1 (5 bases). The length of the CDR3 is 15 residues. Germline V lookup: CDR1 MDHEN, CDR2 SYDVKM. Trimming left V 3 bases short and J 0 bases short, with 11 bases between. CDR3 coding DNA: TGTGCCAGCAGTTTTGGGGCCAGTTCTAACTATGGCTACACCTTC. Translated, it gives CASSFGASSNYGYTF.

The chain is built from TRBV6-5 and TRBJ2-2; D gene ambiguous. The CDR3 sequence is 13 residues long. Deletions cut 0 bases from V and 8 bases from J, with 7 bases between. In germline, CDR1 is MNHEY, CDR2 SVGAGI. CDR3 sequence (DNA): TGTGCCAGCAGTTACTCCGAGCTTGGGGAGCTGTTTTTT. It is translated as CASSYSELGELFF.